This record concerns one TCR beta chain sequence. Its antigen is undetermined. Method: immunoSEQ multiplex PCR; TCRdb's copy keeps in-frame clones and lacks some. The table lists around 150,000 clones, 91% of them singletons, with about 0.7% in the top ten. Between the trimmed V and J ends, which lost 6 bases and 7 bases, there was a span of 18 bases. Looked up from germline, CDR1 is MNHEY and CDR2 is SMNVEV (reference sequence). This CDR3 comprises 15 residues. The data were obtained in a study of cytomegalovirus exposure and HLA in healthy donors. General observations from the study: The study listed under 200 cytomegalovirus-associated TCR beta chains. Clusters of TCRs from the first cohort tended to co-occur in the roughly 120 validation repertoires (as a later analysis found).

The genes are TRBV27 and TRBJ1-4; a possible D gene is TRBD1 (6 bases). The origin of this receptor is a man younger than 35 in good health and CMV-seronegative. The source material was PBMCs. Here the CDR3 reads CASRLNRRGGEKLFF. The CDR3 coding sequence is TGTGCCAGCAGACTCAATAGGAGGGGGGGTGAAAAACTGTTTTTT.